The entry that follows covers one T cell receptor (beta chain) sequence. What this receptor recognizes is not known. One base away there is no much larger clone; base qualities are not given. This entry belongs to a study of T cell responses to AZD1222 COVID-19 vaccine (dated by TCRdb to the early 2020s). About the investigation overall: Because spike-specific TCR depth and breadth did not differ between the two schedules, AZD1222 recipients who got a second dose at roughly 4 weeks were pooled with those who got a second dose at roughly 12 weeks. TCR sequencing was performed for 230 to 250 trial participants, of whom some 200 were given two doses of AZD1222 and around 26 were given two doses of MenACWY control vaccine. Trial participants were enrolled into age subgroups of 18-55, 56-69 and 70-plus years, which contained about 160, 30 and 59 TCR-sequenced participants, respectively. Overall study outcomes, separate from this receptor: Spike-specific TCR breadth and depth rose significantly after two AZD1222 doses compared with day 0 and with MenACWY recipients. Because no day 14 peak-response samples were available, the repertoires could be characterized only after the peak T cell response. Participants were mostly white British, with more females than males. The authors suggested clonal diversity may have been underestimated. Nearly half of unique spike-specific TCRs reportedly recognized epitopes outside regions mutated in the B.1.351 and B.1.1.7 variants. Conclusions about previously exposed vaccinees are limited because only six or seven AZD1222 recipients were SARS-CoV-2 seropositive at baseline. The whole spike protein was spanned by vaccine-associated CD4 TCRs, and dominant responses were seen in regions 160-218 and 743-854. In the small 56-69-year group, the increase in depth fell short of significance, most likely because of low power.

As encoded in the germline V gene (reference sequence), CDR1 is LNHDA while CDR2 is SQIVND. The CDR3, from cysteine to phenylalanine, totals 14 residues. Only the CDR3 DNA stays, 42 bases, in frame from base 1. V is cut by 3 bases and J by 3 bases, and the space between the germline ends is 11 bases. The CDR3 regions of human TCRbeta chains were subjected to immunosequencing. On the study's bioinformatics: Repertoire TCRs were matched against a reference library of SARS-CoV-2-specific TCRs generated with the MIRA antigen-specificity platform. Breadth meant the fraction of unique TCRs that were SARS-CoV-2-associated, whereas depth meant the fraction of total T cells that were SARS-CoV-2-associated. Each spike-specific TCR was assigned to its reactive spike region and to a CD4 or CD8 class using the MIRA data. Log10-transformed breadth and depth values were compared by one-way ANOVA with Sidak's multiple comparisons tests. TCRdb retrieved this table from immuneACCESS and kept in-frame rearrangements only. Not all clones are present; in checked studies, unresolved V genes account for under half, and no reason is known for the remainder. The D gene and trimming were derived from the DNA, and the V and J assignments and clone size from that table. The table for this sample lists 130,000 or so clones; over 75% of them were counted only once. The top ten clonotypes cover 6% to 7.5% of the sample.

The time point label on this specimen signifies: baseline before first vaccination. Vaccinee samples came from UK trials COV001 and COV002, including a single-blind randomized controlled phase 2/3 trial of AZD1222 (ChAdOx1 nCoV-19) in healthy adults. For TCRbeta chain sequencing, PBMC samples were collected from trial participants at day 0 and at day 28 after the second dose. Recombination connected TRBV19 to TRBJ1-2; no confident D gene assignment can be made. The clonotype comes from an adult in good health. Sequenced material: peripheral blood, taken on day 0 of AZD1222 vaccination. The nucleotide sequence reads TGTGCCAGTAGTATTGGAACGGACTACTATGGCTACACCTTC. It translates to CASSIGTDYYGYTF. Reference TRBV19 and TRBJ1-2 proteins supply the regions before and after the CDR3; the full variable domain is: DGGITQSPKYLFRKEGQNVTLSCEQNLNHDAMYWYRQDPGQGLRLIYYSQIVNDFQKGDIAEGYSVSREKKESFPLTVTSAQKNPTAFYLCASSIGTDYYGYTFGSGTRLTVV.